Listed below are T cell receptor beta chains from one sample, sequenced in a study of cytomegalovirus exposure and HLA in healthy donors. Assay used: immunoSEQ multiplex PCR; TCRdb lists only in-frame clones, some missing. The sample records fewer than 250,000 clones, approximately 70% being singletons. The sample consisted of PBMCs. These receptors were obtained from a woman in her twenties or thirties in good health and CMV-seropositive. Each CDR3 is given with its conserved first and last residue. A D gene is named only where the DNA matches it firmly. The size field is filled for only some rows; it gives once, few, many or a size class.

>16|TRBV11-2|.|few|TRBJ2-3
CASSLVRPFSTDTQYF
TGTGCCAGCAGCTTGGTGCGTCCATTTAGCACAGATACGCAGTATTTT
>14|TRBV7-9|.|once|TRBJ2-7
CASSVTAEDYEQYF
TGTGCCAGCAGCGTCACAGCGGAGGACTACGAGCAGTACTTC
>13|TRBV5-1|.|.|TRBJ1-5
CASSPDIYQPQHF
TGCGCCAGCAGCCCGGACATTTATCAGCCCCAGCATTTT
>16|TRBV7-9|TRBD1|.|TRBJ2-3
CSSRPWTGEGTDTQYF
TGTTCCAGCAGACCTTGGACAGGGGAAGGCACAGATACGCAGTATTTT
>15|TRBV11-2|.|.|TRBJ2-3
CASSETGTHTDTQYF
TGTGCCAGCAGCGAGACGGGGACTCACACAGATACGCAGTATTTT
>17|TRBV5-6|TRBD1|.|TRBJ1-2
CASSGRDRAEANYGYTF
TGTGCCAGCAGCGGAAGGGACAGGGCCGAGGCTAACTATGGCTACACCTTC
>14|TRBV5-1|.|once|TRBJ1-3
CASSPGNSGNTIYF
TGCGCCAGCAGCCCCGGGAACTCTGGAAACACCATATATTTT
>13|TRBV6-5|.|.|TRBJ1-2
CASSEDGLYGYTF
TGTGCCAGCAGTGAAGACGGACTATATGGCTACACCTTC
>17|TRBV28|TRBD2|few|TRBJ2-3
CASRPTGLAGDSDTQYF
TGTGCCAGCAGACCAACGGGACTAGCGGGAGATAGTGATACGCAGTATTTT
>14|TRBV28|.|few|TRBJ1-1
CASSPGISNTEAFF
TGTGCCAGCAGCCCCGGGATTTCGAACACTGAAGCTTTCTTT
>11|TRBV27|.|.|TRBJ2-1
CASSLANEQFF
TGTGCCAGCAGTTTAGCGAATGAGCAGTTCTTC
>15|TRBV25-1|.|.|TRBJ2-7
CASSEFRGRVVEQYF
TGTGCCAGCAGTGAATTCCGGGGTCGTGTTGTCGAGCAGTACTTC
>14|TRBV28|.|.|TRBJ2-7
CASSRLERTYEQYF
TGTGCCAGCAGTCGGCTTGAGCGGACCTACGAGCAGTACTTC
>14|TRBV2|TRBD2|once|TRBJ2-7
CASLGGGRANEQYF
TGTGCCAGCCTAGGAGGAGGGAGGGCCAACGAGCAGTACTTC
>14|TRBV19|.|.|TRBJ2-7
CASSPTSGANEQYF
TGTGCCAGTAGTCCGACGTCAGGGGCCAACGAGCAGTACTTC
>13|TRBV5-4|TRBD1|.|TRBJ2-5
CASSGDRQETQYF
TGTGCCAGCAGCGGGGACAGGCAAGAGACCCAGTACTTC
>14|TRBV5-1|.|.|TRBJ2-3
CASSLVVDTDTQYF
TGCGCCAGCAGCTTGGTGGTAGACACAGATACGCAGTATTTT
>16|TRBV27|TRBD1|once|TRBJ1-5
CASSKNQGVWNQPQHF
TGTGCCAGCAGTAAAAACCAGGGGGTATGGAATCAGCCCCAGCATTTT
>15|TRBV27|.|.|TRBJ2-1
CASSLSGTSYNEQFF
TGTGCCAGCAGTTTAAGCGGTACCTCCTACAATGAGCAGTTCTTC
>12|TRBV6-1|.|.|TRBJ2-7
CASSGPSYEQYF
TGTGCCAGCAGTGGGCCTTCCTACGAGCAGTACTTC
>12|TRBV10-1|.|.|TRBJ1-5
CASSRGNQPQHF
TGCGCCAGCAGTCGGGGAAATCAGCCCCAGCATTTT
>19|TRBV7-9|TRBD2|.|TRBJ2-1
CASSLWGLAGDTPYNEQFF
TGTGCCAGCAGCTTATGGGGACTAGCGGGAGATACCCCCTACAATGAGCAGTTCTTC
>16|TRBV4-1|TRBD2|few|TRBJ2-2
CASSLRTSANTGELFF
TGCGCCAGCAGCCTCCGGACTAGCGCAAACACCGGGGAGCTGTTTTTT
>14|TRBV6-4|TRBD2|.|TRBJ2-3
CASSDSGGTDTQYF
TGTGCCAGCAGTGACTCGGGGGGGACAGATACGCAGTATTTT
>14|TRBV18|.|.|TRBJ2-7
CASSPQLGEVEQYF
TGTGCCAGCTCACCACAGCTAGGTGAAGTCGAGCAGTACTTC